Described below is a single T cell receptor beta chain sequence and its context. This clonotype has a handful of counts. Its antigen is unknown. Base qualities are not at hand, and no much larger clone is one base apart. The method behind the library was PCR. TCRdb lists the instrument as Illumina HiSeq 2500. Molecular barcoding was employed in the preparation of TCR libraries, with unique molecular identifiers being used to normalize TCRbeta repertoire quantification. TCRdb reprocessed the public reads (quality trimming at Q25 with fastp, clone calling with MiXCR) and kept in-frame beta chains. Rows with one shared CDR3 protein collapse into an entry with the most common genes and DNA. The sample yields hundreds of thousands of distinct CDR3 sequences; 23% were counted once. The ten largest clonotypes hold around an eighth of the sample. V and J are truncated by 0 bases and 3 bases respectively, leaving an intervening sequence of 14 bases. Spanning cysteine to phenylalanine, the CDR3 consists of 16 amino acids. Only the CDR3 DNA is retained, 48 bases long and in frame from the first base. Taken from the germline V gene, the CDR1 and CDR2 loops are SGHTA and FQGNSA.

The record originates from a study of T-cell reconstitution after alpha-beta-depleted transplantation in children (dated by TCRdb to the mid-2010s). Some background on the complete study: Using TCR repertoire profiling, the study followed T-cell immune reconstitution in a quantitative way in children after TCRalphabeta/CD19-depleted allogeneic hematopoietic cell transplantation. What the research found in general, with its limitations: The frequencies of hyperexpanded clones fell over the following months, and after one year, T-cell counts and TCRbeta diversity were mostly attributed to newly produced T cells. In some patients, the high TCRbeta diversity seen at day 60 was put down to recipient T cells and intrathymic progenitors that had survived conditioning. The apparently early alphabetaT-cell count recovery about two months after transplant was reportedly dependent on only several hundred rapidly expanded clones derived from non-depleted graft cells.

Sample treatment or condition, as interpreted from the label and publication: allogeneic hematopoietic cell transplantation with graft depleted of TCRalphabeta T cells and CD19 B cells. The children who served as transplant recipients had been given grafts of TCRalphabeta/CD19-depleted allogeneic hematopoietic cells. The chain is assembled from TRBV7-2 and TRBJ1-2, with a tentative D gene TRBD1 over 5 matching bases. Source: PBMCs, mostly from graft donor cells, taken 360 days after TCRalphabeta/CD19-depleted stem cell transplant. This clonotype was obtained from a boy under three years old who had a stem cell transplant for acute myeloid leukemia, so the T cells may come from the graft donor. In nucleotides, the sequence is TGTGCCAGCAGCTTAGCGTATGGGGGGGTCGACTATGGCTACACCTTC. It translates to CASSLAYGGVDYGYTF.